This T cell receptor beta chain derives from a study of T cell responses to AZD1222 COVID-19 vaccine. Study observations and caveats: Close to half of spike-specific TCRs reportedly recognize unmutated variant regions. Vaccine-related CD4 TCRs covered spike, predominating at 160-218 and 743-854. The study found Spike-specific TCR breadth and depth rose after two AZD1222 doses. Clonal diversity was possibly underestimated; the donors were predominantly white British and more often female.

Trimming shortened V by 0 bases and J by 8 bases, and 6 bases separated the two germline ends. CDR1 SGHRS and CDR2 YFSETQ come from the germline V gene. The CDR3 length is 13 residues. Here immunoSEQ multiplex PCR was the method, and the copy in TCRdb shows in-frame clones only, minus some. The table lists about 70,000 clones, 88% of them singletons. In regard to this clone: The antigen remains unidentified.

The source of this sequence is an adult in good health. Sequences were derived from peripheral blood, sampled on day 0 of MenACWY control vaccination. The chain has TRBV5-1 and TRBJ1-6; D might be TRBD1 (6 bases). CDR3 sequence (DNA): TGCGCCAGCAGCTTGGGGACAGATTCACCCCTCCACTTT. It codes for CASSLGTDSPLHF.